A single sample gave rise to the 24 T cell receptor beta chains below, sequenced in a study of human T cells and chemical hapten exposure. TCRdb ran MiXCR on the RACE reads and lists one entry per CDR3 protein. The profile covers approximately 110,000 distinct CDR3 sequences, with 11% appearing a single time and 3.5% taken by the ten largest. Described time point: patch test 1, 2 weeks after DPC sensitization. Described treatment: therapeutic diphenylcyclopropenone sensitization with weekly scalp DPC. The sequencing here drew on whole blood, taken in connection with sensitization to the hapten diphenylcyclopropenone (DPC). The receptors here all came from a woman in her thirties or forties with alopecia areata. Some clones in this sample may be carry-over from other donors' samples.

This clonotype came up many times. The chain couples TRBV6-2 or TRBV6-3 to TRBJ2-7; 10 nucleotides align to TRBD1. The germline V gene encodes CDR1 MNHEY and CDR2 SVGEGT. Trimming removed 7 bases from V and 4 bases from J; junction bases left unmatched: 13. There are 16 residues in the CDR3. CDR3 nucleotide sequence: TGTGCCAGCAACTCACAAACCGGGACAGGGGTTTACGAGCAGTACTTC. Protein sequence: CASNSQTGTGVYEQYF.

This clonotype has more than one count but fewer than ten. V is TRBV27 and J is TRBJ2-2; a possible D gene is TRBD2 (7 bases). Per the germline V gene, CDR1 is MNHEY and CDR2 is SMNVEV (reference sequence). The CDR3 sequence is 15 residues long. V lost 3 bases and J lost 2, with 10 bases in between. DNA for the CDR3: TGTGCCAGCAGTTTGTGGGGGGGCAACACCGGGGAGCTGTTTTTT. Translation: CASSLWGGNTGELFF.

The V call is TRBV27, the J call TRBJ1-6; D is uncertain. Trimming cost V 2 bases and J 6 bases, with 23 bases left between them. Germline CDR1 is MNHEY and CDR2 is SMNVEV (reference sequence). This CDR3 is built from 19 residues. The CDR3 DNA is TGTGCCAGCAGTTTAAGGGCTTTCCCCCAGGCCCTTATTAATTCACCCCTCCACTTT. Encoded protein: CASSLRAFPQALINSPLHF.

This clonotype was seen only once. The chain couples TRBV28 to TRBJ1-1; 8 bases match TRBD1. This CDR3 has 15 amino acids. J gave up 4 bases and V 3 bases, and 7 bases lay outside the gene matches. Germline loops: CDR1 MDHEN, CDR2 SYDVKM. CDR3 residues: CASSLTRGLGTEAFF. In nucleotides, the CDR3 is TGTGCCAGCAGTTTGACCAGGGGGCTTGGCACTGAAGCTTTCTTT. The full variable domain, its missing parts supplied by reference TRBV28 and TRBJ1-1, is DVKVTQSSRYLVKRTGEKVFLECVQDMDHENMFWYRQDPGLGLRLIYFSYDVKMKEKGDIPEGYSVSREKKERFSLILESASTNQTSMYLCASSLTRGLGTEAFFGQGTRLTVV.

This clonotype was detected a few times. V gene TRBV6-6 combines with J gene TRBJ2-1; possibly TRBD2 for D (5 bases). V was cut by 7 bases and J by 4 bases, with 11 bases left in between. This CDR3 comprises 13 residues. Germline CDR1 reads MNHNY; CDR2 reads SVGAGI (reference sequence). The CDR3 here is CASNLWEYNEQFF. The CDR3 DNA reads as TGTGCCAGCAACTTGTGGGAGTACAATGAGCAGTTCTTC.

The rearrangement links TRBV6-1 to TRBJ1-1; 9 bases align to TRBD1. The V and J ends lost 7 bases and 5 bases, in that order; junction bases with no gene match: 2. This CDR3 spans 12 amino acids. In germline, CDR1 is MNHNS, CDR2 SASEGT. Written as DNA, the CDR3 is TGTGCCAGCACTGACAGGGGGACTGAAGCTTTCTTT. Protein product: CASTDRGTEAFF.

This clonotype has more than one count but fewer than ten. This chain joins TRBV10-3 and TRBJ2-1, with D maybe TRBD1 (6 bases). The germline gives CDR1 ENHRY, CDR2 SYGVKD. This CDR3 spans 14 amino acids. Between the trimmed V and J ends, which lost 11 bases and 3 bases, there was a span of 17 bases. CDR3 in amino acids: CASHTGTFYNEQFF. The CDR3 coding sequence is TGTGCCTCCCATACAGGGACCTTCTACAATGAGCAGTTCTTC.

The genes are TRBV14 and TRBJ1-1, with a possible D match to TRBD1 (5 bases). V gave up 0 bases and J gave up 5 bases, with 13 bases separating them. Per the germline V gene, CDR1 is SGHDN and CDR2 is FVKESK. There are 15 residues in the CDR3. The CDR3 DNA reads TGTGCCAGCAGCCAAGACTGGGGCCAAGAGACTGAAGCTTTCTTT. Protein: CASSQDWGQETEAFF.

The chain has TRBV4-3 and TRBJ1-5, with D possibly matching TRBD1 (5 bases). V was cut by 0 bases and J by 0 bases, with 9 bases left in between. CDR1 and CDR2 from the germline V gene are LGHNA and YSLEER. The CDR3 contains 16 residues. The CDR3 DNA is TGCGCCAGCAGCCAAGAGGGGGGTATTAGCAATCAGCCCCAGCATTTT. Translating it yields CASSQEGGISNQPQHF.

This clonotype was found many times. The chain recombines TRBV30 with TRBJ2-3; TRBD2 matches at 8 bases. The CDR3 totals 14 residues. Trimming cost V 3 bases and J 7 bases; bases outside gene matches: 9. The germline V gene has CDR1 GTSNPN and CDR2 SVGIG (reference sequence). CDR3 sequence (DNA): TGTGCCTGGAGGAGTAGCGGGACAACATATACGCAGTATTTT. Translating it yields CAWRSSGTTYTQYF.

The gene calls are TRBV30 and TRBJ1-3; D not certain. CDR3 size: 16 residues. Germline CDR1 and CDR2: GTSNPN and SVGIG (reference sequence). V was clipped by 0 bases and J by 0 bases, with 12 bases between them. CDR3 DNA sequence: TGTGCCTGGAGTGTACGAATTATACACTCTGGAAACACCATATATTTT. It specifies CAWSVRIIHSGNTIYF.

This clonotype has only a few counts. The chain employs TRBV19 and TRBJ1-5; maybe TRBD1 (6 bases). In germline, CDR1 is LNHDA, CDR2 SQIVND (reference sequence). CDR3 size: 15 residues. The germline V and J ends were trimmed by 8 bases and 3 bases, with 17 bases remaining between them. DNA of the CDR3: TGTGCCAGTGTCCTGACGTCGGGGGCCAATCAGCCCCAGCATTTT. This codes for CASVLTSGANQPQHF.

The chain employs TRBV4-3 and TRBJ2-7, with 10 bases matching TRBD1. The germline gives CDR1 LGHNA, CDR2 YSLEER. The CDR3 consists of 14 residues. V shed 3 bases and J 7 bases; nucleotides not matched to a gene: 6. This CDR3 is CASSQGQGPREQYF. The CDR3 DNA reads as TGCGCCAGCAGCCAGGGACAGGGGCCTCGGGAGCAGTACTTC.

This clonotype was recorded at least ten times. This chain uses TRBV7-2 with TRBJ2-5; 11 bases agree with TRBD2. V lost 4 bases to trimming and J lost 0 bases; unmatched junction nucleotides: 4. The CDR3 runs to 16 residues. Germline V gives CDR1 SGHTA, CDR2 FQGNSA. The CDR3 nucleotides read TGTGCCAGCAGCTCCATAGCGGGGGGGAACCAAGAGACCCAGTACTTC. This translates into CASSSIAGGNQETQYF.

This clonotype was seen at least ten times. The chain employs TRBV12-3 or TRBV12-4 and TRBJ2-1; 12 bases fit TRBD1. V trimming: 6 bases; J trimming: 9 bases; junction bases outside the gene matches: 6. The CDR3 totals 14 residues. The CDR3 loop is CASRVGQGAREQFF. In DNA form, the CDR3 reads TGTGCCAGCAGGGTGGGACAGGGGGCGCGTGAGCAGTTCTTC.

This chain connects TRBV20-1 to TRBJ2-7, with D possibly being TRBD2 (5 bases). Per the germline V gene, CDR1 is DFQATT and CDR2 is SNEGSKA (reference sequence). This CDR3 contains 14 residues. With 0 bases removed from V and 6 bases from J, the gap between germline ends came to 15 bases. The chain's CDR3 is CSAREGRIGGEQYF. CDR3 coding DNA: TGCAGTGCTAGAGAGGGTCGTATTGGAGGCGAGCAGTACTTC.

Remarks on this clonotype: Since a much larger clone is just one base distant, this may be a read error. This chain links TRBV30 with TRBJ2-1, with 7 positions matching TRBD2. The CDR3 runs to 15 residues. Germline CDR1 GTSNPN, CDR2 SVGIG (reference sequence). J was trimmed by 1 base and V by 4 bases; bases with no gene match: 7. The chain's CDR3 is CAWTRLASSYNEQFF. The CDR3 DNA reads as TGTGCCTGGACTCGACTAGCTTCGTCCTACAATGAGCAGTTCTTC.

The table lists this clonotype with a count of one. V gene TRBV18 combines with J gene TRBJ2-3; D is uncertain. With 8 bases removed from V and 4 bases from J, the gap between germline ends came to 16 bases. Germline values: CDR1 KGHSH, CDR2 LQKENI. CDR3 length equals 14 residues. The DNA for the CDR3 is TGTGCCAGCGGCATAGGGTCGACCGCAGATACGCAGTATTTT. This sequence encodes CASGIGSTADTQYF.

The V call is TRBV29-1, the J call TRBJ1-5; 9 nucleotides match TRBD1. The germline CDR1 and CDR2 sequences are SQVTM and ANQGSEA. V lost 4 bases, J lost 2 bases, and 3 bases stayed unmatched. The CDR3 consists of 14 residues. In DNA, the CDR3 is TGCAGCGTTGGGACAGGGGACGGCAATCAGCCCCAGCATTTT. It encodes CSVGTGDGNQPQHF.

V and J are TRBV12-3 or TRBV12-4 and TRBJ1-5; TRBD1 might be the D (5 bases). Trimming shortened V by 8 bases and J by 5 bases, and 10 bases separated the two germline ends. This CDR3 has 12 residues. CDR3 sequence: CASSSRDQPQHF. CDR3 nucleotides: TGTGCCAGCTCAAGCAGGGATCAGCCCCAGCATTTT.

A few counts support this clonotype. The gene calls are TRBV6-2 or TRBV6-3 and TRBJ1-1; no reliable D call. V dropped 8 bases and J dropped 0 bases, with 10 bases sitting between them. Looked up from germline, CDR1 is MNHEY and CDR2 is SVGEGT. The CDR3 length is 13 residues. The CDR3 coding sequence is TGTGCCAGCGGGATATTTATGAACACTGAAGCTTTCTTT. Translating it yields CASGIFMNTEAFF.

This clonotype was seen a few times. This rearrangement joins TRBV7-2 to TRBJ2-3; 8 positions agree with TRBD1. This CDR3 contains 14 residues. The germline V gene has CDR1 SGHTA and CDR2 FQGNSA. The V gene end was trimmed by 5 bases and the J gene end by 2 bases; junction bases not matched to a gene: 3. The CDR3 region has the DNA TGTGCCAGCAGCCGGACAGGGCTCACAGATACGCAGTATTTT. As protein: CASSRTGLTDTQYF.

Comment on this clonotype: Since a much larger clone is just one base distant, this may be a read error. This CDR3 is CASSLAGKAHGELFF. The CDR3 nucleotides are TGCGCCAGCAGCTTGGCCGGGAAGGCCCACGGGGAGCTGTTTTTT. The chain carries TRBV5-1 and TRBJ2-2, with a weak D call TRBD2 (5 bases). Trimming removed 0 bases at V and 7 bases at J, with 13 bases between. This CDR3 is 15 amino acids long. Germline V gene lookup returns CDR1 SGHRS and CDR2 YFSETQ.

This clonotype was observed a few times. The chain links TRBV4-2 to TRBJ1-2; the D is unclear. Trimming removed 0 bases from V and 4 bases from J, with 15 bases in between. CDR3 length: 16 residues. Germline CDR1 and CDR2: LGHNA and YNFKEQ. CDR3 nucleotides: TGTGCCAGCAGCCAAGATCGCCAGGCCCTAGGCTATGGCTACACCTTC. Translating it yields CASSQDRQALGYGYTF.